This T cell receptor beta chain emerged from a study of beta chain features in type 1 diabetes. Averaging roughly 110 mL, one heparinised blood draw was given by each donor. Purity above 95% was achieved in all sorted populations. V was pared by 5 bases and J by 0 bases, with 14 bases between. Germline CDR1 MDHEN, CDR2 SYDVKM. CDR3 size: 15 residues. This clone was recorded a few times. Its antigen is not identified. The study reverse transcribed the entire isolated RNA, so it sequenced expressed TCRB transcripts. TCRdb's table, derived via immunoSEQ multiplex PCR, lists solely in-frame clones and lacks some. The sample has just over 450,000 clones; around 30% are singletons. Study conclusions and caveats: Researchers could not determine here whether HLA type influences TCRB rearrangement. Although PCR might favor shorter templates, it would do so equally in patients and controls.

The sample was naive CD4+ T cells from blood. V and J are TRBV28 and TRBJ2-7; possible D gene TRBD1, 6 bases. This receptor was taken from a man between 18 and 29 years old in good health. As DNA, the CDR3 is TGTGCCAGCAGTCCCGACAGGTTGAGCTCCTACGAGCAGTACTTC. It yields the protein CASSPDRLSSYEQYF.